The 2 T cell receptor beta chains reported below all come from one sample, sequenced in a study of T cell responses to AZD1222 COVID-19 vaccine. The table came from immunoSEQ multiplex PCR; TCRdb's copy has only in-frame clones and leaves some out. Found here are roughly 90,000 clones, roughly 85% of them singletons; the top ten hold 5% to 7.5%. The sequenced sample was peripheral blood, obtained on day 0 of AZD1222 vaccination. These receptors came from an adult in good health.

The chain is built from TRBV27 and TRBJ1-2, with D possibly matching TRBD1 (5 bases). The germline V gene encodes CDR1 MNHEY and CDR2 SMNVEV (reference sequence). The CDR3 contains 13 residues. The V gene lost 2 bases and the J gene lost 3 bases, with 7 bases spanning the gap. This chain's CDR3 is CASSLGADYGYTF. The DNA of the CDR3 is TGTGCCAGCAGTTTAGGGGCCGACTATGGCTACACCTTC.

The DNA of the CDR3 is TGTGCCAGCAGCCAAGTCGGTGGGGGGAACACTGAAGCTTTCTTT. Protein: CASSQVGGGNTEAFF. The gene calls are TRBV3-1 (or the pseudogene TRBV3-2) and TRBJ1-1; D is possibly TRBD1 (5 bases). The V and J ends lost 1 base and 1 base respectively, with 10 bases between them. The length of the CDR3 is 15 residues. Per the germline V gene, CDR1 is LGHDT and CDR2 is YNNKEL (reference sequence).